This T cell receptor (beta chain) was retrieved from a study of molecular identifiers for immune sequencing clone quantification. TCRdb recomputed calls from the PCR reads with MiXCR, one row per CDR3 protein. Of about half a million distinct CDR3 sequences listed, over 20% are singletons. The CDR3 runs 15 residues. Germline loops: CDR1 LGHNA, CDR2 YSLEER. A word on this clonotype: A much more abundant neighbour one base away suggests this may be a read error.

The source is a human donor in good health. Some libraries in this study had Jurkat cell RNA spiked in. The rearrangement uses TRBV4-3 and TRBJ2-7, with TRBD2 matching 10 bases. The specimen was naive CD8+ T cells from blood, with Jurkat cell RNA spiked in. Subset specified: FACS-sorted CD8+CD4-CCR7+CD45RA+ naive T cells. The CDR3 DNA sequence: TGCGCCAGCGGCCAAGATTCTAGCGGGGGTTACGAGCAGTACTTC. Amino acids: CASGQDSSGGYEQYF.